Below are 13 T cell receptor beta chains sequenced from a single sample in a study of STAT5B mutations in CD4+ large granular lymphocyte leukemia. This table comes from immunoSEQ multiplex PCR, and its TCRdb copy is limited to in-frame clones, with some not included. The sample consists of 30,000 to 40,000 clones, roughly 82% of them appearing once. Sequenced material: CD4+ T cells from blood buffy coats. These receptor sequences come from a human donor in good health.

The chain employs TRBV7-9 and TRBJ1-5, with D possibly TRBD1 on 5 matching bases. Between the trimmed V and J ends, which lost 5 bases and 4 bases, there was a span of 15 bases. Germline values: CDR1 SEHNR, CDR2 FQNEAQ (reference sequence). The CDR3 consists of 15 residues. Written as DNA, the CDR3 is TGTGCCAGCAGCCATGACGGGGCAGCAAATCAGCCCCAGCATTTT. Amino acids: CASSHDGAANQPQHF.

The CDR3 DNA reads as TGTGCCAGCGGCCGGCTTGGGGTGTTCTTT. It codes for CASGRLGVFF. This rearrangement joins TRBV2 to TRBJ1-1, with unresolved D. The CDR3 has 10 residues. The germline V and J ends were trimmed by 8 bases and 14 bases, with 15 bases remaining between them. Germline CDR1 reads SNHLY; CDR2 reads FYNNEI.

Only a few counts were recorded for this clone. The chain links TRBV7-8 to TRBJ2-7; D perhaps matches TRBD2 (6 bases). V shed 5 bases and J shed 3 bases, with 11 bases lying between them. Germline CDR1 is SGHVS and CDR2 is FQNEAQ. This CDR3 spans 13 amino acids. The CDR3 loop reads CASSLGGDYEQYF. CDR3 coding DNA: TGTGCCAGCAGCCTGGGCGGGGACTACGAGCAGTACTTC.

The chain links TRBV6-5 to TRBJ1-2; possible D gene TRBD1, 5 bases. The V gene's germline CDR1 is MNHEY and CDR2 SVGAGI. The CDR3 extends over 14 amino acids. Trimming left V 6 bases short and J 7 bases short, with 18 bases between. The CDR3, as DNA: TGTGCCAGCAGACCTCCTGGACAAGCCCTTGGCTACACCTTC. Protein sequence: CASRPPGQALGYTF.

The gene calls are TRBV2 and TRBJ1-1; D not resolved. The CDR3 extends over 14 amino acids. V shed 7 bases and J shed 0 bases, with 12 bases lying between them. Looked up from germline, CDR1 is SNHLY and CDR2 is FYNNEI. DNA of the CDR3: TGTGCCAGCACTCAGTTCCGGGTGAACACTGAAGCTTTCTTT. Its translation is CASTQFRVNTEAFF.

This clone was found a few times. This chain uses TRBV5-4 with TRBJ2-7, with 8 bases aligning to TRBD1. CDR1 SGHNT and CDR2 YYREEE come from the germline V gene (reference sequence). This CDR3 has 14 amino acids. V shed 3 bases, J shed 7 bases, and the junction held 9 bases outside the gene matches. CDR3 DNA sequence: TGTGCCAGCAGCTGGGGGCAGGGGGCTCGGGAGCAGTACTTC. Translating it yields CASSWGQGAREQYF.

This clone was seen just once. The chain links TRBV19 to TRBJ1-5; 9 nucleotides match TRBD1. V shed 6 bases, J shed 4 bases, and the junction held 19 bases outside the gene matches. Germline V lookup: CDR1 LNHDA, CDR2 SQIVND (reference sequence). There are 19 residues in the CDR3. CDR3 in DNA: TGTGCCAGTAGCCCCCGAGGGACAGGGTCCCCTCCGTGGAATCAGCCCCAGCATTTT. Translation: CASSPRGTGSPPWNQPQHF.

The chain has TRBV18 and TRBJ2-3; D is perhaps TRBD1 (6 bases). The CDR3 loop spans 18 amino acids. Germline V gives CDR1 KGHSH, CDR2 LQKENI. Trimming stripped 3 bases from V and 1 base from J, with 20 bases between. The DNA for the CDR3 is TGTGCCAGCTCACCCTCCGGATCCACAGGGCTTGGCACAGATACGCAGTATTTT. Translated: CASSPSGSTGLGTDTQYF.

This chain joins TRBV29-1 and TRBJ2-2; the D call may be TRBD1 or TRBD2 (5 bases each). The ends were cut back, 7 bases at V and 1 base at J, with 13 bases in the middle. Germline lookup yields CDR1 SQVTM and CDR2 ANQGSEA. The CDR3 contains 14 residues. CDR3 residues: CSARGGRNTGELFF. For the CDR3, the DNA is TGCAGCGCGAGGGGTGGGAGGAACACCGGGGAGCTGTTTTTT.

The CDR3 coding sequence is TGTGCCAGCAGTGTTGATAAGGCGGGTAATGAAAAACTGTTTTTT. Translated, it gives CASSVDKAGNEKLFF. J is TRBJ1-4 and V is TRBV2, with D unresolved. Trimming removed 4 bases at V and 4 bases at J, with 13 bases between. This CDR3 comprises 15 residues. In germline, CDR1 is SNHLY, CDR2 FYNNEI.

A word on this clone: Distinct nucleotide sequences in the sample also encode this CDR3. V gene TRBV19 combines with J gene TRBJ2-1; D is uncertain. Germline CDR1 and CDR2: LNHDA and SQIVND (reference sequence). The CDR3 totals 14 residues. Trimming shortened V by 7 bases and J by 2 bases, and 12 bases separated the two germline ends. This chain's CDR3 is CASNKGETYNEQFF. The CDR3 DNA reads as TGTGCCAGTAATAAAGGAGAGACCTACAATGAGCAGTTCTTC.

The sample holds a few counts of this clone. The CDR3 sequence is CSVDGPPESEAFF. The CDR3 DNA sequence: TGCAGCGTTGATGGGCCCCCGGAGAGTGAAGCTTTCTTT. The chain uses TRBV29-1 and TRBJ1-1; D call uncertain. The germline gives CDR1 SQVTM, CDR2 ANQGSEA. V was pared by 3 bases and J by 7 bases, with 15 bases between. The CDR3 is 13 residues long.

V gene TRBV15 combines with J gene TRBJ1-2, with D possibly matching TRBD1 (6 bases). The CDR3 is 15 residues long. Trimming cost V 2 bases and J 5 bases, with 15 bases left between them. Germline V CDR1 and CDR2: LNHNV, YYDKDF (reference sequence). In DNA form, the CDR3 reads TGTGCCACCAGCAGAAATACGGGACAAAGATATGGCTACACCTTC. Translating it yields CATSRNTGQRYGYTF.